The 26 T cell receptor beta chains in this list originate from one sample, sequenced in a study of blood T cell repertoires in COVID-19. The table came from immunoSEQ multiplex PCR; TCRdb's copy has only in-frame clones and leaves some out. The sample shows over 25,000 clones, 85% of them seen only once. The sequencing sample was made of peripheral blood. The receptors stem from a human donor in a cohort sampled during active COVID-19.

The genes are TRBV11-3 and TRBJ2-5, with D perhaps matching TRBD1 (6 bases). The CDR3 is 12 residues long. Germline V gives CDR1 SGHNT, CDR2 YENEEA. The ends were cut back, 4 bases at V and 5 bases at J, with 8 bases in the middle. For the CDR3, the DNA is TGTGCCAGCAGCTCAGGGGACGAGACCCAGTACTTC. It encodes CASSSGDETQYF.

The rearrangement joins TRBV7-9 to TRBJ2-4; tentatively, D is TRBD1 (6 bases). Germline CDR1 reads SEHNR; CDR2 reads FQNEAQ (reference sequence). V was trimmed by 2 bases and J by 8 bases, leaving 13 bases between them. This CDR3 is 14 amino acids long. CDR3 sequence: CASSLPQGRDIQYF. The CDR3 region has the DNA TGTGCCAGCAGCTTACCACAGGGCCGTGACATTCAGTACTTC.

The chain uses TRBV7-2 and TRBJ2-3; 15 bases line up with TRBD2. Germline lookup yields CDR1 SGHTA and CDR2 FQGNSA. The CDR3 extends over 17 amino acids. V gave up 5 bases and J gave up 2 bases; unmatched junction bases: 5. The CDR3 DNA is TGTGCCAGCAGCCAGGGGACTAGCGGGGGGCCCACAGATACGCAGTATTTT. It is translated as CASSQGTSGGPTDTQYF.

The chain links TRBV30 to TRBJ2-7, with TRBD1 matching 7 bases. The CDR3 contains 13 residues. From germline, CDR1 is GTSNPN and CDR2 SVGIG (reference sequence). Trimming removed 2 bases from V and 4 bases from J; junction bases left unmatched: 5. Here the CDR3 DNA reads TGTGCCTGGAGTCCTGACAGGGATTACGAGCAGTACTTC. Amino acids: CAWSPDRDYEQYF.

V usage is TRBV6-4 and J usage is TRBJ2-6; 10 nucleotides match TRBD2. V was pared by 5 bases and J by 0 bases, with 4 bases of the junction left unmatched. Germline CDR1 and CDR2: MRHNA and SNTAGT. There are 17 residues in the CDR3. This CDR3 reads CASSRLAGGSGANVLTF. The DNA of the CDR3 is TGTGCCAGCAGTCGACTAGCGGGTGGCTCTGGGGCCAACGTCCTGACTTTC.

This chain connects TRBV5-1 to TRBJ2-7, with D possibly being TRBD2 (7 bases). The CDR3 is 14 amino acids. V was clipped by 0 bases and J by 7 bases, with 14 bases between them. The germline V gene has CDR1 SGHRS and CDR2 YFSETQ. CDR3 region: CASSLVGGRGEQYF. CDR3 DNA: TGCGCCAGCAGCTTGGTCGGGGGGCGCGGGGAGCAGTACTTC.

The rearrangement joins TRBV5-1 to TRBJ2-7; the match to TRBD1 covers 10 bases. J gave up 3 bases and V 2 bases, and 2 bases lay outside the gene matches. Germline V gene data show CDR1 as SGHRS and CDR2 as YFSETQ. This CDR3 is built from 14 residues. The DNA for the CDR3 is TGCGCCAGCAGCTTAGGGACAGGGGTCTACGAGCAGTACTTC. It specifies CASSLGTGVYEQYF.

The chain recombines TRBV30 with TRBJ1-4; D remains unclear. The CDR3 runs 14 residues. The V gene lost 2 bases and the J gene lost 8 bases, with 15 bases spanning the gap. From germline, CDR1 is GTSNPN and CDR2 SVGIG (reference sequence). The CDR3: CAWSLGILKEKLFF. The CDR3 region has the DNA TGTGCCTGGAGTCTCGGGATTCTAAAGGAAAAACTGTTTTTT.

The V and J genes are TRBV7-9 and TRBJ1-4, with 8 nucleotides matching TRBD1. After removal of 8 bases from V and 0 bases from J, the junction contained 11 bases not matched to a gene. CDR1 is SEHNR and CDR2 is FQNEAQ in the germline V gene (reference sequence). CDR3 length equals 17 residues. DNA of the CDR3: TGTGCCAGCGGCGGATCCGGGACAGGAGCAACTAATGAAAAACTGTTTTTT. The encoded protein is CASGGSGTGATNEKLFF.

This CDR3 reads CASSHRAYYEQYF. In nucleotides, the CDR3 is TGTGCCAGCAGCCATCGCGCCTACTACGAGCAGTACTTC. The genes are TRBV3-1 (or the pseudogene TRBV3-2) and TRBJ2-7; unclear D gene. Per the germline V gene, CDR1 is LGHDT and CDR2 is YNNKEL (reference sequence). The CDR3 spans 13 residues. Trimming pared 3 bases from V and 3 bases from J, leaving 9 bases between.

The chain links TRBV5-4 to TRBJ2-3, with 7 bases that match TRBD2. The CDR3 runs 13 residues. V lost 3 bases to trimming and J lost 4 bases; unmatched junction nucleotides: 2. CDR1 and CDR2 (germline): SGHNT, YYREEE (reference sequence). CDR3 sequence (DNA): TGTGCCAGCAGCTGGGGGGGGGCAGATACGCAGTATTTT. As protein: CASSWGGADTQYF.

The chain links TRBV7-2 to TRBJ2-1; the D is unclear. Looked up from germline, CDR1 is SGHTA and CDR2 is FQGNSA. The germline V and J ends were trimmed by 0 bases and 7 bases, with 7 bases remaining between them. The CDR3 consists of 13 residues. The CDR3 nucleotides are TGTGCCAGCAGCTTAGCTCGGGTTAATGAGCAGTTCTTC. This sequence encodes CASSLARVNEQFF.

The gene calls are TRBV30 and TRBJ1-2, with 7 bases matching TRBD1. This CDR3 region has 17 residues. Germline values: CDR1 GTSNPN, CDR2 SVGIG (reference sequence). Trimming cost V 2 bases and J 0 bases; bases outside gene matches: 12. CDR3 residues: CAWSLPGTVSPNYGYTF. In nucleotides, the CDR3 is TGTGCCTGGAGTCTTCCCGGGACAGTTTCTCCTAACTATGGCTACACCTTC. Full variable domain (remainder filled in from reference TRBV30 and TRBJ1-2): SQTIHQWPATLVQPVGSPLSLECTVEGTSNPNLYWYRQAAGRGLQLLFYSVGIGQISSEVPQNLSASRPQDRQFILSSKKLLLSDSGFYLCAWSLPGTVSPNYGYTFGSGTRLTVV.

The chain uses TRBV7-2 and TRBJ2-3; D remains unclear. CDR3 size: 12 residues. V shed 1 base and J shed 11 bases, with 10 bases lying between them. The germline V gene has CDR1 SGHTA and CDR2 FQGNSA. The CDR3 protein is CASSLDGLGQYF. The CDR3 DNA follows: TGTGCCAGCAGCTTAGATGGCCTAGGGCAGTATTTT.

This clone showed up just once. The chain is built from TRBV4-3 and TRBJ2-1, with no clear D. CDR1 and CDR2 from the germline V gene are LGHNA and YSLEER. The CDR3 is 15 amino acids. Trimming stripped 1 base from V and 4 bases from J, with 11 bases between. The CDR3 sequence: CASSQVSTRYNEQFF. The CDR3 region has the DNA TGCGCCAGCAGCCAAGTCTCGACTCGGTACAATGAGCAGTTCTTC.

The chain links TRBV28 to TRBJ2-7, with 8 nucleotides matching TRBD1. Trimming removed 3 bases from V and 1 base from J; junction bases left unmatched: 5. Per germline, CDR1 MDHEN and CDR2 SYDVKM. The CDR3 runs to 15 residues. CDR3 region: CASSFGTGGSYEQYF. CDR3 coding DNA: TGTGCCAGCAGTTTCGGGACAGGTGGTTCCTACGAGCAGTACTTC.

This clone has a single count. The rearrangement uses TRBV5-8 and TRBJ2-7, with no clear D. The CDR3 covers 13 residues. Trimming removed 2 bases from V and 3 bases from J, with 9 bases in between. Per germline, CDR1 SGHTS and CDR2 YDEGEE. The CDR3 DNA reads TGTGCCAGCAGCTTTCTAGGAAACTACGAGCAGTACTTC. Amino acids: CASSFLGNYEQYF.

V gene TRBV30 combines with J gene TRBJ1-3; D ambiguous. CDR3 length: 14 amino acids. Germline V gives CDR1 GTSNPN, CDR2 SVGIG (reference sequence). Trimming took 5 bases from V and 0 from J, leaving 11 bases between them. CDR3 nucleotides: TGTGCCTGGGGGCAGGCCTTCTCTGGAAACACCATATATTTT. Protein sequence: CAWGQAFSGNTIYF. The full variable domain, rest sourced from reference TRBV30 and TRBJ1-3, is SQTIHQWPATLVQPVGSPLSLECTVEGTSNPNLYWYRQAAGRGLQLLFYSVGIGQISSEVPQNLSASRPQDRQFILSSKKLLLSDSGFYLCAWGQAFSGNTIYFGEGSWLTVV.

V gene TRBV28 combines with J gene TRBJ2-7; TRBD2 might be the D (6 bases). Germline V gene sequence: CDR1 MDHEN, CDR2 SYDVKM. Trimming shortened V by 4 bases and J by 9 bases, and 19 bases separated the two germline ends. The CDR3 has 14 residues. CDR3 DNA: TGTGCCAGCAGTTCTCAGATACAGCGGGTGGGGCAGTACTTC. Translated: CASSSQIQRVGQYF.

The chain couples TRBV4-3 to TRBJ1-6; D not resolved. Trimming took off 1 base at V and 11 bases at J, with 9 bases between the two ends. Germline-derived CDR1 and CDR2 are LGHNA and YSLEER. The CDR3 runs to 13 residues. CDR3 in DNA: TGCGCCAGCAGCCAAGCCGGGGTTGCACCCCTCCACTTT. This sequence encodes CASSQAGVAPLHF.

The chain carries TRBV29-1 and TRBJ1-1, with 8 bases identical to TRBD1. The CDR3 is made up of 12 amino acids. The J segment lost 11 bases and the V segment lost 7 bases, leaving 12 bases of the junction unmatched. Germline loops: CDR1 SQVTM, CDR2 ANQGSEA. CDR3 nucleotides: TGCAGCGATGGGGACACAGGGGGAGACGCTTTCTTT. Residues: CSDGDTGGDAFF.

The V call is TRBV2, the J call TRBJ2-7; D not certain. The CDR3 length is 12 residues. V was clipped by 7 bases and J by 1 base, with 8 bases between them. In germline, CDR1 is SNHLY, CDR2 FYNNEI. The CDR3 sequence is CASMAGSYEQYF. The CDR3 coding sequence is TGTGCCAGCATGGCAGGATCCTACGAGCAGTACTTC.

This sequence joins TRBV9 and TRBJ2-2; D not resolved. The CDR3 is 14 amino acids. Trimming removed 0 bases from V and 9 bases from J, with 12 bases in between. The germline V gene encodes CDR1 SGDLS and CDR2 YYNGEE. The CDR3 DNA reads TGTGCCAGCAGCGTAGACCCCTACTCCCGGGAGCTGTTTTTT. It translates to CASSVDPYSRELFF.

V gene TRBV5-6 combines with J gene TRBJ2-2, with 14 bases identical to TRBD2. The CDR3 is made up of 17 amino acids. Germline assignment: CDR1 SGHDT and CDR2 YYEEEE. With V trimmed by 4 bases and J by 3 bases, 5 bases remained unmatched. Written as DNA, the CDR3 is TGTGCCAGCAGCAGGACTAGCGGGGGGATCGACACCGGGGAGCTGTTTTTT. Its protein product is CASSRTSGGIDTGELFF.

V and J are TRBV5-1 and TRBJ2-1; D remains unclear. The CDR3 contains 13 residues. Germline CDR1 is SGHRS and CDR2 is YFSETQ. V lost 2 bases and J lost 4, with 7 bases in between. The CDR3 bases are TGCGCCAGCAGCTTCCCTCCTTACAATGAGCAGTTCTTC. It codes for CASSFPPYNEQFF.

The chain employs TRBV21-1 and TRBJ2-7; TRBD2 reflects the table's D call only, with no check against the DNA. TRBV21-1 is annotated as a pseudogene. CDR3 length equals 15 residues. The CDR3 sequence: CASSKKSTRSYEQYF. The CDR3 region has the DNA TGTGCCAGCAGCAAAAAATCCACTCGCTCCTACGAGCAGTACTTC.